This T cell receptor beta chain was documented in a study of blood T cell repertoires in COVID-19. Across the study: COVID-19 samples collected from the United States, Italy and Spain covered acute and convalescent phases. Sample material is recorded as cDNA or gDNA derived from T cells, B-cell-depleted T cells, or PBMCs.

Germline assignment: CDR1 SNHLY and CDR2 FYNNEI. After removal of 6 bases from V and 10 bases from J, the junction contained 6 bases not matched to a gene. The CDR3 loop spans 12 amino acids. Original processing methods: Reference gene primer amplification gave estimated nucleated cell counts. Assay used: immunoSEQ multiplex PCR; TCRdb lists only in-frame clones, some missing. V, J and clone size derive from that table, while D and trimming were established from the DNA sequence. The sample has 60,000 to 90,000 clones, 84% seen once. The V and J genes are TRBV2 and TRBJ2-1; 7 bases fit TRBD2. The sequenced sample consisted of peripheral blood. The receptor comes from a man in his forties or fifties with acute or convalescent COVID-19. The CDR3 nucleotides read TGTGCCAGCAGCCCCTTGGGACTAGAGCAGTTCTTC. It yields the protein CASSPLGLEQFF. Filled out from reference TRBV2 and TRBJ2-1, the complete variable domain reads EPEVTQTPSHQVTQMGQEVILRCVPISNHLYFYWYRQILGQKVEFLVSFYNNEISEKSEIFDDQFSVERPDGSNFTLKIRSTKLEDSAMYFCASSPLGLEQFFGPGTRLTVL.